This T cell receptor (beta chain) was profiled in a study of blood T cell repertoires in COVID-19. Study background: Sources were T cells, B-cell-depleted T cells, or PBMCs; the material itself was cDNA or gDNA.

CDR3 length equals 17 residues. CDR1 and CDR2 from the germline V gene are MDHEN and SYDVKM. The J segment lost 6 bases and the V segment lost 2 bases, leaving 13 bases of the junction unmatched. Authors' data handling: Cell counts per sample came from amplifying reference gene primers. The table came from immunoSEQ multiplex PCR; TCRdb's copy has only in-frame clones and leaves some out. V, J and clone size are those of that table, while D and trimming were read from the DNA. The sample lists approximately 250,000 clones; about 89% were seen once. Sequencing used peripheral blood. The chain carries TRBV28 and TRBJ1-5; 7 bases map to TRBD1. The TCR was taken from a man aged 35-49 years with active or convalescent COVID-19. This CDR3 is CASSLIGGNTFSQPQHF. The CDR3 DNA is TGTGCCAGCAGTTTAATAGGGGGCAATACTTTTAGTCAGCCCCAGCATTTT.